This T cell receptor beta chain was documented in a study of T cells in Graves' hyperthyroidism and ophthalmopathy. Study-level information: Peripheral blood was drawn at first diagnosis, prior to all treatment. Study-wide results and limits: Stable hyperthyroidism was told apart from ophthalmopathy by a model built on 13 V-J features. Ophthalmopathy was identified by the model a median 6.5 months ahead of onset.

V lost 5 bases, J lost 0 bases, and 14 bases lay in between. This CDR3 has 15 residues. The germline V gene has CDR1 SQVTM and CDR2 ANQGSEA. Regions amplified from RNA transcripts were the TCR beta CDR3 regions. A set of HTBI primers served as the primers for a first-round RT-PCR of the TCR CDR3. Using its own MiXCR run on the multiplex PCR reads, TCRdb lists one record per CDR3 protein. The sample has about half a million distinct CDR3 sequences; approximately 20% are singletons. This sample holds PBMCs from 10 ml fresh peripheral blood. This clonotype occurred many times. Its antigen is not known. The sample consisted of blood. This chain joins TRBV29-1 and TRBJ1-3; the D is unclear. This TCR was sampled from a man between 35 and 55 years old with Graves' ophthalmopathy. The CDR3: CSVRGQDFSGNTIYF. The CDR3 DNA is TGCAGCGTTCGGGGTCAGGACTTCTCTGGAAACACCATATATTTT.